The T cell receptor beta chain under discussion was sequenced for a study of CD8+CD57+ T cells in acquired aplastic anemia. Study information: On average, sorted CD4+ and CD8+ cells gave 3 to 3.5 ug of DNA.

Those patients picked for sequencing had displayed CD8+CD57+ cell expansion on flow cytometry. Sampling of blood occurred while the patients had still received no therapy. TCR beta VDJ and CDR3 were profiled, and genomic DNA was the template. One entry per CDR3 protein results from TCRdb running MiXCR on the reads. The sample consists of 450,000 to 550,000 distinct CDR3 sequences, approximately 32% of them appearing once. The sample was sorted CD4+, CD8+, or CD8+CD57+ T cells (not recorded which) from PBMCs. This sequence originates from a human donor with aplastic anemia.

CDR3 protein: CASSSRTSGRADTQYF. The CDR3 DNA sequence: TGTGCCAGCAGCTCAAGGACTAGCGGGAGGGCAGATACGCAGTATTTT. This chain joins TRBV11-1 and TRBJ2-3, with 15 bases matching TRBD2. Per germline, CDR1 SGHAT and CDR2 FQDESV (reference sequence). The CDR3 is made up of 16 amino acids. The V and J ends lost 4 bases and 4 bases, in that order; junction bases with no gene match: 3.